One and the same sample provided the 27 T cell receptor beta chains below, sequenced in a study of blood T cell repertoires in COVID-19. TCRdb keeps only in-frame clones here, not all; method: immunoSEQ multiplex PCR. Among hundreds of thousands of clones listed, more than 70% were seen once. The sequencing input was peripheral blood. The receptor source for this set is a woman in her twenties or thirties with COVID-19, enrolled during active disease.

The V call is TRBV7-9, the J call TRBJ1-2; no clear D gene. This CDR3 spans 15 amino acids. V was shortened by 6 bases and J by 3 bases, with 17 bases between the two germline ends. Germline CDR1 SEHNR, CDR2 FQNEAQ (reference sequence). The CDR3 bases are TGTGCCAGCAGGTCAAGGGAGGGTGTCTACTATGGCTACACCTTC. Amino acids: CASRSREGVYYGYTF.

This clone appeared a few times. The V gene is TRBV7-2, the J gene TRBJ2-7, with D possibly matching TRBD1 (6 bases). The length of the CDR3 is 13 residues. In germline, CDR1 is SGHTA, CDR2 FQGNSA. Trimming took 5 bases from V and 4 from J, leaving 12 bases between them. CDR3 region: CASSQNRVYEQYV. CDR3 nucleotide sequence: TGTGCCAGCAGCCAAAACAGGGTATACGAGCAGTACGTC.

The chain links TRBV5-1 to TRBJ2-1; TRBD2 agrees at 10 bases. Trimming took 0 bases from V and 4 from J; bases not matched to a gene: 4. The CDR3 loop spans 16 amino acids. Germline CDR1 and CDR2: SGHRS and YFSETQ. Here the CDR3 reads CASSLGGTSEYNEQFF. The CDR3 nucleotides are TGCGCCAGCAGCTTGGGTGGGACTAGCGAGTACAATGAGCAGTTCTTC.

This chain uses TRBV27 with TRBJ1-2; 8 nucleotides align to TRBD1. Unmatched junction bases numbered 7, after V lost 4 bases and J lost 6 bases. The CDR3 runs to 14 residues. Germline assignment: CDR1 MNHEY and CDR2 SMNVEV (reference sequence). CDR3 sequence: CASSSQAQGDGYTF. The CDR3 DNA is TGTGCCAGCAGTTCCCAAGCACAGGGGGATGGCTACACCTTC.

This clone was found once. The chain has TRBV5-4 and TRBJ2-6; TRBD1 aligns across 9 bases. Germline loops: CDR1 SGHNT, CDR2 YYREEE (reference sequence). The CDR3 is made up of 18 amino acids. J was trimmed by 1 base and V by 4 bases; bases with no gene match: 9. CDR3 nucleotide sequence: TGTGCCAGCAGCCCCCGGGACAGGGCATATTCTGGGGCCAACGTCCTGACTTTC. This codes for CASSPRDRAYSGANVLTF.

This sequence joins TRBV2 and TRBJ2-1; D is possibly TRBD2 (6 bases). Trimming removed 10 bases from V and 5 bases from J, with 18 bases in between. This CDR3 region has 14 residues. From germline, CDR1 is SNHLY and CDR2 FYNNEI. The chain's CDR3 is CATRPGKRDNEQFF. In nucleotides, the CDR3 is TGTGCCACTCGGCCGGGTAAGCGGGACAATGAGCAGTTCTTC.

The rearrangement links TRBV29-1 to TRBJ2-1, with 14 positions matching TRBD2. This CDR3 region has 17 residues. Germline lookup yields CDR1 SQVTM and CDR2 ANQGSEA. The junction had 7 bases not matched to a gene; V was cut back by 4 bases and J by 2 bases. The CDR3 sequence: CSVGGTSGGGTYNEQFF. CDR3 nucleotide sequence: TGCAGCGTTGGAGGGACTAGCGGGGGTGGGACCTACAATGAGCAGTTCTTC.

The rearrangement links TRBV19 to TRBJ2-7; D gene ambiguous. The V gene's germline CDR1 is LNHDA and CDR2 SQIVND (reference sequence). Trimming removed 10 bases from V and 3 bases from J, with 13 bases in between. This CDR3 contains 12 residues. The CDR3 DNA follows: TGTGCCAATACGACTTCGATCTACGAGCAGTACGTC. Translating gives CANTTSIYEQYV.

The chain carries TRBV19 and TRBJ2-2; D might be TRBD1 (5 bases). Germline CDR1 is LNHDA and CDR2 is SQIVND (reference sequence). V lost 3 bases and J lost 7, with 12 bases in between. This CDR3 is 14 amino acids long. DNA of the CDR3: TGTGCCAGTAGTATCTCCAGGGTGGGCGGGGAGCTGTTTTTT. This translates into CASSISRVGGELFF.

Details on this clone: The junction shows a germline mismatch at one end, possibly a read error. The V call is TRBV7-7, the J call TRBJ2-5, with TRBD2 matching over 7 bases. This CDR3 contains 14 residues. The germline CDR1 and CDR2 sequences are SSHAT and FNYEAQ (reference sequence). The CDR3 nucleotides are TGTGCTAGCAGCTTAGGACTAGGGCAAGAGACCCAGTACTTC. Translation gives CASSLGLGQETQYF.

V usage is TRBV29-1 and J usage is TRBJ2-3; D not resolved. Germline V gene lookup returns CDR1 SQVTM and CDR2 ANQGSEA. V was clipped by 4 bases and J by 2 bases, with 7 bases between them. The CDR3 is made up of 12 amino acids. The CDR3 loop reads CSVAQVTDTQYF. CDR3 nucleotide sequence: TGCAGCGTTGCTCAGGTCACAGATACGCAGTATTTT.

The chain links TRBV11-3 to TRBJ2-7, with TRBD2 as a possible D gene (6 bases). This CDR3 has 11 amino acids. Trimming left V 3 bases short and J 6 bases short, with 6 bases between. From germline, CDR1 is SGHNT and CDR2 YENEEA. The CDR3 DNA sequence: TGTGCCAGCAGCTTGGGACTCGAGCAGTACGTC. Its translation: CASSLGLEQYV.

The V and J genes are TRBV20-1 and TRBJ2-3; possible D gene TRBD2, 6 bases. Germline CDR1 is DFQATT and CDR2 is SNEGSKA (reference sequence). The V gene lost 3 bases and the J gene lost 0 bases, with 10 bases spanning the gap. This CDR3 region has 14 residues. CDR3 sequence: CSASLGTSTDTQYF. The CDR3 DNA is TGCAGTGCTAGTCTTGGGACTAGCACAGATACGCAGTATTTT.

The chain is built from TRBV20-1 and TRBJ1-2; TRBD1 matches 10 bases. Germline V gene sequence: CDR1 DFQATT, CDR2 SNEGSKA (reference sequence). CDR3 length equals 15 residues. The V and J ends lost 3 bases and 4 bases, in that order; junction bases with no gene match: 8. In nucleotides, the CDR3 is TGCAGTGCTAGTTTGTCCCGGGACAGGGGCTATGGCTACACCTTC. Translating gives CSASLSRDRGYGYTF.

The CDR3 spells CSVERGGINEQFF. DNA of the CDR3: TGCAGCGTTGAGCGGGGCGGGATTAATGAGCAGTTCTTC. This chain connects TRBV29-1 to TRBJ2-1, with D perhaps TRBD2 (6 bases). V lost 3 bases, J lost 7 bases, and 13 bases lay in between. The CDR3 has 13 amino acids. CDR1 and CDR2 (germline): SQVTM, ANQGSEA.

This CDR3 is CASSGGLAVETQYF. The CDR3 nucleotides read TGTGCCAGCAGCGGGGGACTAGCGGTAGAGACCCAGTACTTC. The chain recombines TRBV7-2 with TRBJ2-5, with 11 bases identical to TRBD2. Germline V gene sequence: CDR1 SGHTA, CDR2 FQGNSA. The length of the CDR3 is 14 residues. With V trimmed by 5 bases and J by 4 bases, 3 bases remained unmatched.

The chain recombines TRBV30 with TRBJ2-5, with D possibly matching TRBD1 (6 bases). The ends were cut back, 0 bases at V and 2 bases at J, with 10 bases in the middle. The CDR3 consists of 14 residues. Per the germline V gene, CDR1 is GTSNPN and CDR2 is SVGIG (reference sequence). CDR3: CAWSVLTGQETQYF. Written as DNA, the CDR3 is TGTGCCTGGAGTGTATTGACAGGACAAGAGACCCAGTACTTC. Variable domain in full (rest from reference TRBV30 and TRBJ2-5): SQTIHQWPATLVQPVGSPLSLECTVEGTSNPNLYWYRQAAGRGLQLLFYSVGIGQISSEVPQNLSASRPQDRQFILSSKKLLLSDSGFYLCAWSVLTGQETQYFGPGTRLLVL.

The chain combines TRBV5-1 with TRBJ2-5, with 8 positions matching TRBD1. The germline V gene has CDR1 SGHRS and CDR2 YFSETQ. This CDR3 contains 14 residues. V dropped 0 bases and J dropped 2; count of bases not matched to a gene: 0. The CDR3 loop is CASSLGDRQETQYF. The CDR3 DNA reads as TGCGCCAGCAGCTTGGGGGACAGGCAAGAGACCCAGTACTTC.

The V and J genes are TRBV6-5 and TRBJ1-1; 7 bases are a match to TRBD1. Germline V gene data show CDR1 as MNHEY and CDR2 as SVGAGI. The CDR3 is 13 amino acids. The trim removed 8 bases at V and 3 bases at J, leaving 6 bases unmatched. The CDR3 coding sequence is TGTGCCAGCCTAAGGGGGCCGGACACTGAAGCTTTCTTT. Protein: CASLRGPDTEAFF.

J is TRBJ2-2 and V is TRBV5-1; 10 bases are a match to TRBD1. Germline V gene sequence: CDR1 SGHRS, CDR2 YFSETQ. This CDR3 is built from 13 residues. Losses at the gene ends were 6 bases for V and 9 bases for J; bases not matched to a gene: 5. The chain's CDR3 is CASIGQGERELFF. As DNA, the CDR3 is TGCGCCAGCATCGGACAGGGGGAGAGGGAGCTGTTTTTT.

This chain joins TRBV11-3 and TRBJ2-7, with D unclear. This CDR3 is 19 amino acids long. V dropped 5 bases and J dropped 2 bases, with 28 bases sitting between them. The germline gives CDR1 SGHNT, CDR2 YENEEA. The CDR3 coding sequence is TGTGCCAGCAGCACCAGCTGGCGGCTTCAATCATCCCCTCCCTACGAGCAGTACGTC. This translates into CASSTSWRLQSSPPYEQYV.

The chain has TRBV7-9 and TRBJ2-6, with 10 nucleotides matching TRBD1. Per germline, CDR1 SEHNR and CDR2 FQNEAQ (reference sequence). V dropped 1 base and J dropped 1; count of bases not matched to a gene: 1. This CDR3 comprises 17 residues. In DNA form, the CDR3 reads TGTGCCAGCAGCTTAGGGACAGGGGGGTCTGGGGCCAACGTCCTGACTTTC. The encoded protein is CASSLGTGGSGANVLTF.

The sample holds many counts of this clone. The chain uses TRBV3-1 (or the pseudogene TRBV3-2) and TRBJ2-3; 15 bases fit TRBD2. V was pared by 1 base and J by 1 base, with 9 bases of the junction left unmatched. The CDR3 sequence is 20 residues long. The germline V gene encodes CDR1 LGHDT and CDR2 YNNKEL (reference sequence). CDR3 in DNA: TGTGCCAGCAGCCAAGCGTGGAGGGGACTAGCGGGAGGCGGCACAGATACGCAGTATTTT. Its protein is CASSQAWRGLAGGGTDTQYF.

The chain employs TRBV7-2 and TRBJ2-5, with D perhaps TRBD2 (5 bases). V lost 5 bases and J lost 1, with 11 bases in between. CDR1 is SGHTA, CDR2 FQGNSA, per germline. The CDR3 extends over 14 amino acids. The CDR3 DNA reads TGTGCCAGCAGCCCTCGACTAACCCAAGAGACCCAGTACTTC. Amino acid sequence: CASSPRLTQETQYF. The full variable domain, completed using reference TRBV7-2 and TRBJ2-5, is GAGVSQSPSNKVTEKGKDVELRCDPISGHTALYWYRQSLGQGLEFLIYFQGNSAPDKSGLPSDRFSAERTGGSVSTLTIQRTQQEDSAVYLCASSPRLTQETQYFGPGTRLLVL.

The CDR3 loop is CASSIPEMDRGGREQYV. DNA for the CDR3: TGTGCCAGTAGTATCCCCGAGATGGACAGGGGAGGTCGCGAGCAGTACGTC. The V and J genes are TRBV19 and TRBJ2-7, with 9 bases that match TRBD1. Per germline, CDR1 LNHDA and CDR2 SQIVND (reference sequence). The ends lost 3 bases at V and 6 bases at J; junction bases unmatched: 15. This CDR3 region has 17 residues.

The chain recombines TRBV5-1 with TRBJ1-2; weak D call: TRBD1 (6 bases). V gave up 7 bases and J gave up 1 base, with 11 bases separating them. The CDR3 consists of 13 residues. Germline V gene lookup returns CDR1 SGHRS and CDR2 YFSETQ. The CDR3, as DNA: TGCGCCAGCGGACGGACAGATAACTATGGCTACACCTTC. As protein: CASGRTDNYGYTF.

This clone was seen only once. V gene TRBV29-1 combines with J gene TRBJ2-7; D possibly corresponds to TRBD2 (5 bases). This CDR3 spans 14 amino acids. V lost 0 bases, J lost 0 bases, and 9 bases lay in between. CDR1 is SQVTM and CDR2 is ANQGSEA in the germline V gene. The CDR3 here is CSVEDPGISYEQYF. The CDR3 bases are TGCAGCGTTGAAGATCCCGGGATCTCCTACGAGCAGTACTTC.